The clone carrying this T cell receptor beta chain was detected ten times or more. No antigen is known for it. This sample stems from a study of T cells in Graves' hyperthyroidism and ophthalmopathy. Overall study results and limits: Blood also held most thyroid clonotypes expanded beyond 0.001.

CDR3 length: 12 residues. With 7 bases clipped from V and 4 bases from J, the junction kept 5 bases outside the gene matches. Germline CDR1 DFQATT, CDR2 SNEGSKA (reference sequence). Template material for amplifying TCR beta CDR3 regions consisted of RNA transcripts. The HTBI primer set served for first-round RT-PCR of the TCR CDR3. TCRdb fed the multiplex PCR reads into MiXCR, producing one record per CDR3 protein. The sample carries around 600,000 distinct CDR3 sequences, around 15% recorded once. Uncontrolled infection, other autoimmune disease, pregnancy or lactation led to exclusion. The chain carries TRBV20-1 and TRBJ2-7; 9 positions agree with TRBD1. Sequences were obtained from blood. The clonotype originates from a woman between 35 and 50 years old with Graves' ophthalmopathy. CDR3 DNA: TGCAGTGTCGCGGGACAGGGATACGAGCAGTACTTC. It yields the protein CSVAGQGYEQYF.